This T cell receptor (beta chain) comes out of a study of blood T cell repertoires in COVID-19. For the study at large: Acute and convalescent COVID-19 samples came from the United States, Italy and Spain. Nucleic acid was either cDNA or gDNA, and it came from T cells, B-cell-depleted T cells, or PBMCs.

During active infection, Seattle patients enrolled and were then monitored through disease. In the authors' methods: Reference gene primer amplification yielded estimated nucleated cell counts. Profiling relied on immunoSEQ multiplex PCR, and the TCRdb table lists in-frame clones only, not all of them. V and J calls and clone size are given by that table; D and trimming were obtained from the DNA. The table lists some 200,000 clones, 84% of them singletons. The sample comprised peripheral blood. The origin of this receptor is an elderly woman with COVID-19, enrolled during active disease.

This CDR3 reads CSASRGGGYNEQFF. The CDR3 bases are TGCAGTGCTAGTCGGGGCGGGGGTTACAATGAGCAGTTCTTC. V and J are TRBV20-1 and TRBJ2-1, with 7 bases aligning to TRBD2. This CDR3 has 14 residues. Germline V gene sequence: CDR1 DFQATT, CDR2 SNEGSKA (reference sequence). Trimming took 3 bases from V and 4 from J; bases not matched to a gene: 6.